One sample yielded the 28 T cell receptor beta chains listed below, sequenced in a study of cytomegalovirus exposure and HLA in healthy donors. The PCR was carried out with 60 Vbeta primers and 13 Jbeta primers. Only in-frame clones appear in the TCRdb table, and some are missing; sequencing was by immunoSEQ multiplex PCR. The top ten clones hold 6.5% to 8% of a sample with 120,000 to 150,000 clones, roughly three quarters of them seen once. The sample was PBMCs. These receptors all stem from a woman aged 40 to 50 in good health and CMV-seropositive.

In its sample, this clone was seen a few times. The chain couples TRBV2 to TRBJ2-5, with D maybe TRBD1 (6 bases). V was clipped by 3 bases and J by 4 bases, with 12 bases between them. Germline V gives CDR1 SNHLY, CDR2 FYNNEI. The CDR3 is made up of 14 amino acids. The CDR3 DNA follows: TGTGCCAGCAGTGACCAGGGGTCGGGAGAGACCCAGTACTTC. It specifies CASSDQGSGETQYF.

V gene TRBV2 combines with J gene TRBJ2-1; D call uncertain. Germline values: CDR1 SNHLY, CDR2 FYNNEI. Between the trimmed V and J ends, which lost 2 bases and 10 bases, there was a span of 6 bases. The CDR3 is made up of 11 amino acids. The CDR3 coding sequence is TGTGCCAGCAGTGAAATCCGGGAGCAGTTCTTC. This translates into CASSEIREQFF.

The chain employs TRBV25-1 and TRBJ1-2; a weak D match, TRBD1 (6 bases). The CDR3 contains 15 residues. Trimming cost V 2 bases and J 5 bases, with 15 bases left between them. Germline V gene data show CDR1 as MGHDK and CDR2 as SYGVNS. Here the CDR3 DNA reads TGTGCCAGCAGTGAAACGCGGATACAGGGATATGGCTACACCTTC. Translation gives CASSETRIQGYGYTF.

The CDR3 loop is CASSPIGLALQETQYF. CDR3 DNA: TGCGCCAGCAGCCCAATTGGACTAGCGCTTCAAGAGACCCAGTACTTC. This sequence joins TRBV4-1 and TRBJ2-5; 9 positions agree with TRBD2. The length of the CDR3 is 16 residues. V lost 4 bases and J lost 2; bases outside the gene matches: 8. The V gene's germline CDR1 is MGHRA and CDR2 YSYEKL.

The V and J genes are TRBV29-1 and TRBJ1-2; 8 bases map to TRBD1. Looked up from germline, CDR1 is SQVTM and CDR2 is ANQGSEA. This CDR3 has 12 residues. The trim removed 4 bases at V and 4 bases at J, leaving 2 bases unmatched. CDR3 nucleotides: TGCAGCGTTGGACAGGGGACCTATGGCTACACCTTC. It specifies CSVGQGTYGYTF.

This clone has just a few counts. The chain links TRBV7-9 to TRBJ2-2; 7 positions match TRBD2. The CDR3 is 16 residues long. Germline V CDR1 and CDR2: SEHNR, FQNEAQ (reference sequence). J gave up 2 bases and V 6 bases, and 9 bases lay outside the gene matches. The DNA for the CDR3 is TGTGCCAGCAGGGCGGGCCAGCGGGGCAACACCGGGGAGCTGTTTTTT. Translated, it gives CASRAGQRGNTGELFF.

The J gene is TRBJ2-2, the V gene TRBV7-2; no definite D call. Germline loops: CDR1 SGHTA, CDR2 FQGNSA. The CDR3 is made up of 13 amino acids. V lost 5 bases, J lost 2 bases, and 6 bases lay in between. This chain's CDR3 is CASSIQNTGELFF. The CDR3 DNA reads as TGTGCCAGCAGCATTCAAAACACCGGGGAGCTGTTTTTT.

The V gene is TRBV9, the J gene TRBJ2-2, with 9 bases matching TRBD1. V lost 4 bases, J lost 5 bases, and 12 bases stayed unmatched. Germline V gives CDR1 SGDLS, CDR2 YYNGEE. The CDR3 totals 17 residues. CDR3 nucleotides: TGTGCCAGCAGCCCGGGAACAGGGGGCGCAAAGACCGGGGAGCTGTTTTTT. This sequence encodes CASSPGTGGAKTGELFF.

The genes are TRBV6-5 and TRBJ1-3, with a weak D call TRBD1 (6 bases). This CDR3 has 15 amino acids. V lost 5 bases and J 0 bases, leaving 11 bases between the germline ends. CDR1 and CDR2 (germline): MNHEY, SVGAGI. In DNA form, the CDR3 reads TGTGCCAGCAGTCGGGGGGGGGCCTCTGGAAACACCATATATTTT. This gives the protein CASSRGGASGNTIYF.

This chain joins TRBV27 and TRBJ1-2, with D possibly being TRBD1 (6 bases). The germline gives CDR1 MNHEY, CDR2 SMNVEV (reference sequence). The V gene lost 4 bases and the J gene lost 7 bases, with 13 bases spanning the gap. This CDR3 has 13 amino acids. Here the CDR3 DNA reads TGTGCCAGCAGTTCTAACCCGACAGGTGGCTACACCTTC. The encoded protein is CASSSNPTGGYTF.

The chain carries TRBV28 and TRBJ1-6; tentative D call: TRBD1 (5 bases). Looked up from germline, CDR1 is MDHEN and CDR2 is SYDVKM. The V end was cut by 3 bases, the J end by 4 bases, with 7 bases between. CDR3 size: 14 residues. CDR3 region: CASSFQGYNSPLHF. Written as DNA, the CDR3 is TGTGCCAGCAGTTTCCAGGGATATAATTCACCCCTCCACTTT.

Written as DNA, the CDR3 is TGTGCCAGCAGTGACACCCCGGGATGGGAGCTGTTTTTT. It yields the protein CASSDTPGWELFF. The chain employs TRBV6-5 and TRBJ2-2; TRBD2 is a possible D gene (5 bases). CDR1 MNHEY and CDR2 SVGAGI come from the germline V gene. CDR3 length: 13 residues. V was clipped by 5 bases and J by 9 bases, with 13 bases between them.

The chain joins TRBV13 to TRBJ1-1, with D possibly being TRBD1 (6 bases). CDR3 length equals 16 residues. V was trimmed by 6 bases and J by 0 bases, leaving 17 bases between them. CDR1 is PRHDT, CDR2 FYEKMQ, per germline (reference sequence). The CDR3 DNA follows: TGTGCCAGCAGTACTAGGACAGTTGCTGTGAACACTGAAGCTTTCTTT. It yields the protein CASSTRTVAVNTEAFF.

The V call is TRBV2, the J call TRBJ1-1; D remains unclear. The V end was cut by 3 bases, the J end by 6 bases, with 11 bases between. The CDR3 has 13 amino acids. CDR1 and CDR2 (germline): SNHLY, FYNNEI. The CDR3 here is CASSEGSTSEAFF. Here the CDR3 DNA reads TGTGCCAGCAGTGAGGGCAGTACTTCTGAAGCTTTCTTT.

CDR3 sequence reads: CASRLMPDFLNEQFF. In nucleotides, the CDR3 is TGTGCCAGCAGGCTCATGCCCGACTTCCTCAATGAGCAGTTCTTC. V gene TRBV6-1 combines with J gene TRBJ2-1; D not resolved. This CDR3 is 15 amino acids long. V shed 6 bases and J shed 6 bases, with 18 bases lying between them. The germline V gene encodes CDR1 MNHNS and CDR2 SASEGT.

This clone was counted once. The CDR3 nucleotides are TGTGCCTGGAGTGTACGCGGCAGAAACTATGGCTACACCTTC. Translating gives CAWSVRGRNYGYTF. The chain has TRBV30 and TRBJ1-2; D uncertain. CDR1 is GTSNPN and CDR2 is SVGIG in the germline V gene (reference sequence). The V and J ends lost 0 bases and 2 bases respectively, with 10 bases between them. The CDR3 has 14 amino acids.

As to this clone: A junction end diverges from the germline sequence, so it may reflect a read error. DNA of the CDR3: TGTTCCAGCAGCCAGGGACTAGGTGCGCAGTACTTC. Protein: CSSSQGLGAQYF. The J gene is TRBJ2-7, the V gene TRBV7-9, with 8 bases matching TRBD2. This CDR3 region has 12 residues. Per germline, CDR1 SEHNR and CDR2 FQNEAQ (reference sequence).

The V call is TRBV6-5, the J call TRBJ1-4; TRBD1 is a possible D gene (5 bases). The CDR3 totals 15 residues. Germline lookup yields CDR1 MNHEY and CDR2 SVGAGI. The V end lost 5 bases, the J end lost 5 bases, and 15 bases lay between the germline ends. The CDR3 DNA is TGTGCCAGCAGTAATAGACCGGGGGGGAATGAAAAACTGTTTTTT. As protein: CASSNRPGGNEKLFF.

The chain uses TRBV2 and TRBJ1-4; unclear D gene. The CDR3 is 16 residues long. The V end was cut by 0 bases, the J end by 5 bases, with 13 bases between. From germline, CDR1 is SNHLY and CDR2 FYNNEI. CDR3 residues: CASSEALLGPNEKLFF. The CDR3 bases are TGTGCCAGCAGTGAAGCGCTTCTGGGCCCAAATGAAAAACTGTTTTTT.

The chain uses TRBV7-9 and TRBJ2-2; weak D call: TRBD1 (5 bases). V lost 3 bases and J lost 3, with 8 bases in between. The CDR3 runs to 14 residues. The germline gives CDR1 SEHNR, CDR2 FQNEAQ (reference sequence). CDR3 in DNA: TGTGCCAGCAGCTTGGGGCCGGACACCGGGGAGCTGTTTTTT. It is translated as CASSLGPDTGELFF.

As for this clone: Other DNA sequences of this sample code for an identical CDR3. V gene TRBV28 combines with J gene TRBJ1-1; D is perhaps TRBD1 (5 bases). The CDR3 has 15 amino acids. From germline, CDR1 is MDHEN and CDR2 SYDVKM. Trimming left V 6 bases short and J 1 base short, with 15 bases between. The CDR3 is CASSFLGGSNTEAFF. CDR3 DNA sequence: TGTGCCAGCAGCTTCCTTGGGGGGTCGAACACTGAAGCTTTCTTT.

The chain joins TRBV27 to TRBJ1-6; 10 bases agree with TRBD1. In germline, CDR1 is MNHEY, CDR2 SMNVEV (reference sequence). Trimming removed 3 bases from V and 8 bases from J; junction bases left unmatched: 1. The CDR3 spans 14 residues. In DNA form, the CDR3 reads TGTGCCAGCAGTTTGGGACAGGGGTATTCACCCCTCCACTTT. Amino acid sequence: CASSLGQGYSPLHF.

The chain employs TRBV4-1 and TRBJ2-5; 11 nucleotides match TRBD2. CDR1 is MGHRA and CDR2 is YSYEKL in the germline V gene. V gave up 4 bases and J gave up 2 bases; unmatched junction bases: 18. CDR3 size: 20 residues. The CDR3 DNA reads as TGCGCCAGCAGCCCCAAAATTAGACTAGCGGGGTTAACTCCACAAGAGACCCAGTACTTC. Amino acids: CASSPKIRLAGLTPQETQYF.

The J gene is TRBJ2-3, the V gene TRBV11-2; weak D call: TRBD2 (5 bases). In germline, CDR1 is SGHAT, CDR2 FQNNGV. The V and J ends lost 4 bases and 5 bases respectively, with 19 bases between them. This CDR3 is 16 amino acids long. CDR3 protein: CASSSPGVLVGDTQYF. The DNA for the CDR3 is TGTGCCAGCAGCTCCCCCGGCGTACTAGTTGGAGATACGCAGTATTTT.

The V call is TRBV5-6, the J call TRBJ2-7, with D unclear. Trimming took 4 bases from V and 0 from J, leaving 14 bases between them. CDR1 and CDR2 from the germline V gene are SGHDT and YYEEEE. The CDR3 is 15 residues long. This chain's CDR3 is CASSHQYPSSYEQYF. The CDR3 nucleotides read TGTGCCAGCAGCCATCAGTATCCCAGCTCCTACGAGCAGTACTTC.

This rearrangement joins TRBV14 to TRBJ2-6, with D possibly matching TRBD2 (5 bases). CDR1 SGHDN and CDR2 FVKESK come from the germline V gene. The CDR3 length is 18 residues. V was shortened by 7 bases and J by 1 base, with 20 bases between the two germline ends. The CDR3 nucleotides are TGTGCCAGCACCTTAGGACTGGGAGATAAATCTGGGGCCAACGTCCTGACTTTC. Residues: CASTLGLGDKSGANVLTF.

This chain joins TRBV9 and TRBJ1-1, with 9 bases matching TRBD1. Germline V gives CDR1 SGDLS, CDR2 YYNGEE. The CDR3 loop spans 15 amino acids. The junction had 9 bases not matched to a gene; V was cut back by 4 bases and J by 5 bases. The DNA for the CDR3 is TGTGCCAGCAGCCCCGGGGGACAGGGCTTGACTGAAGCTTTCTTT. It is translated as CASSPGGQGLTEAFF.

The genes are TRBV5-4 and TRBJ1-4; TRBD1 aligns across 8 bases. Germline assignment: CDR1 SGHNT and CDR2 YYREEE (reference sequence). The CDR3 covers 19 residues. V was pared by 4 bases and J by 0 bases, with 14 bases of the junction left unmatched. In DNA, the CDR3 is TGTGCCAGCAGCACCATGACAGGGGCAAAACTTACAACTAATGAAAAACTGTTTTTT. Its protein is CASSTMTGAKLTTNEKLFF.